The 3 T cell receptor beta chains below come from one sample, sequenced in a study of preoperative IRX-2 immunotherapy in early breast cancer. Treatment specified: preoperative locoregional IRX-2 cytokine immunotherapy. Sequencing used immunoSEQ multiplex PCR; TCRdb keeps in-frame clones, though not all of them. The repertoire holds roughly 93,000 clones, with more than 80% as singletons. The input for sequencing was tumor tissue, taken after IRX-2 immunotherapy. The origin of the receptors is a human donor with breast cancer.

The CDR3 spells CASSVQGRNQPQHF. The CDR3 bases are TGTGCCAGTAGTGTACAGGGACGCAATCAGCCCCAGCATTTT. This sequence joins TRBV19 and TRBJ1-5; perhaps TRBD1 as D (6 bases). Germline V CDR1 and CDR2: LNHDA, SQIVND (reference sequence). The CDR3 runs 14 residues. Trimming left V 5 bases short and J 2 bases short, with 10 bases between.

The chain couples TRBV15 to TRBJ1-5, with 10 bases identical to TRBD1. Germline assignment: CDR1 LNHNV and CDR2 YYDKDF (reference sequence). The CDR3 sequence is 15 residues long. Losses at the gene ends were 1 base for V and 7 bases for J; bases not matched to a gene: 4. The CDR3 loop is CATSRGQGAEQPQHF. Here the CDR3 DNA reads TGTGCCACCAGCAGAGGACAGGGGGCAGAGCAGCCCCAGCATTTT.

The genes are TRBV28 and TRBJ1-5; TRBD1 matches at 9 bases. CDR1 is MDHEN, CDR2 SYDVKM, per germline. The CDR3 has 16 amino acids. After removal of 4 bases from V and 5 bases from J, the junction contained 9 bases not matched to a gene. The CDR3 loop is CASSSGTGRGYQPQHF. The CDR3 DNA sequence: TGTGCCAGCAGTTCCGGGACAGGGAGGGGTTATCAGCCCCAGCATTTT.